The present TCR beta chain was sequenced within a study of blood T cell repertoires in COVID-19. Overall study: T cells, B-cell-depleted T cells, or PBMCs provided the cDNA or gDNA that served as material.

The V end lost 2 bases, the J end lost 4 bases, and 20 bases lay between the germline ends. The length of the CDR3 is 17 residues. Germline CDR1 reads SGHAT; CDR2 reads FQNNGV. Authors' processing steps: Amplification of reference gene primers was used by the study to estimate nucleated cell counts. TCRdb's copy holds only in-frame clones and misses some; the assay was immunoSEQ multiplex PCR. That table furnishes V, J and clone size, whereas the DNA furnished D and trimming. The sample carries some 210,000 clones, roughly 90% recorded once. The rearrangement joins TRBV11-2 to TRBJ1-1; D is possibly TRBD1 (6 bases). The sequence derives from a man in his fifties or sixties who had recovered from COVID-19. The sequenced material came from peripheral blood. CDR3 amino acids: CASSLRVGGRGGTEAFF. As DNA, the CDR3 is TGTGCCAGCAGCTTAAGAGTGGGTGGCAGGGGCGGCACTGAAGCTTTCTTT.